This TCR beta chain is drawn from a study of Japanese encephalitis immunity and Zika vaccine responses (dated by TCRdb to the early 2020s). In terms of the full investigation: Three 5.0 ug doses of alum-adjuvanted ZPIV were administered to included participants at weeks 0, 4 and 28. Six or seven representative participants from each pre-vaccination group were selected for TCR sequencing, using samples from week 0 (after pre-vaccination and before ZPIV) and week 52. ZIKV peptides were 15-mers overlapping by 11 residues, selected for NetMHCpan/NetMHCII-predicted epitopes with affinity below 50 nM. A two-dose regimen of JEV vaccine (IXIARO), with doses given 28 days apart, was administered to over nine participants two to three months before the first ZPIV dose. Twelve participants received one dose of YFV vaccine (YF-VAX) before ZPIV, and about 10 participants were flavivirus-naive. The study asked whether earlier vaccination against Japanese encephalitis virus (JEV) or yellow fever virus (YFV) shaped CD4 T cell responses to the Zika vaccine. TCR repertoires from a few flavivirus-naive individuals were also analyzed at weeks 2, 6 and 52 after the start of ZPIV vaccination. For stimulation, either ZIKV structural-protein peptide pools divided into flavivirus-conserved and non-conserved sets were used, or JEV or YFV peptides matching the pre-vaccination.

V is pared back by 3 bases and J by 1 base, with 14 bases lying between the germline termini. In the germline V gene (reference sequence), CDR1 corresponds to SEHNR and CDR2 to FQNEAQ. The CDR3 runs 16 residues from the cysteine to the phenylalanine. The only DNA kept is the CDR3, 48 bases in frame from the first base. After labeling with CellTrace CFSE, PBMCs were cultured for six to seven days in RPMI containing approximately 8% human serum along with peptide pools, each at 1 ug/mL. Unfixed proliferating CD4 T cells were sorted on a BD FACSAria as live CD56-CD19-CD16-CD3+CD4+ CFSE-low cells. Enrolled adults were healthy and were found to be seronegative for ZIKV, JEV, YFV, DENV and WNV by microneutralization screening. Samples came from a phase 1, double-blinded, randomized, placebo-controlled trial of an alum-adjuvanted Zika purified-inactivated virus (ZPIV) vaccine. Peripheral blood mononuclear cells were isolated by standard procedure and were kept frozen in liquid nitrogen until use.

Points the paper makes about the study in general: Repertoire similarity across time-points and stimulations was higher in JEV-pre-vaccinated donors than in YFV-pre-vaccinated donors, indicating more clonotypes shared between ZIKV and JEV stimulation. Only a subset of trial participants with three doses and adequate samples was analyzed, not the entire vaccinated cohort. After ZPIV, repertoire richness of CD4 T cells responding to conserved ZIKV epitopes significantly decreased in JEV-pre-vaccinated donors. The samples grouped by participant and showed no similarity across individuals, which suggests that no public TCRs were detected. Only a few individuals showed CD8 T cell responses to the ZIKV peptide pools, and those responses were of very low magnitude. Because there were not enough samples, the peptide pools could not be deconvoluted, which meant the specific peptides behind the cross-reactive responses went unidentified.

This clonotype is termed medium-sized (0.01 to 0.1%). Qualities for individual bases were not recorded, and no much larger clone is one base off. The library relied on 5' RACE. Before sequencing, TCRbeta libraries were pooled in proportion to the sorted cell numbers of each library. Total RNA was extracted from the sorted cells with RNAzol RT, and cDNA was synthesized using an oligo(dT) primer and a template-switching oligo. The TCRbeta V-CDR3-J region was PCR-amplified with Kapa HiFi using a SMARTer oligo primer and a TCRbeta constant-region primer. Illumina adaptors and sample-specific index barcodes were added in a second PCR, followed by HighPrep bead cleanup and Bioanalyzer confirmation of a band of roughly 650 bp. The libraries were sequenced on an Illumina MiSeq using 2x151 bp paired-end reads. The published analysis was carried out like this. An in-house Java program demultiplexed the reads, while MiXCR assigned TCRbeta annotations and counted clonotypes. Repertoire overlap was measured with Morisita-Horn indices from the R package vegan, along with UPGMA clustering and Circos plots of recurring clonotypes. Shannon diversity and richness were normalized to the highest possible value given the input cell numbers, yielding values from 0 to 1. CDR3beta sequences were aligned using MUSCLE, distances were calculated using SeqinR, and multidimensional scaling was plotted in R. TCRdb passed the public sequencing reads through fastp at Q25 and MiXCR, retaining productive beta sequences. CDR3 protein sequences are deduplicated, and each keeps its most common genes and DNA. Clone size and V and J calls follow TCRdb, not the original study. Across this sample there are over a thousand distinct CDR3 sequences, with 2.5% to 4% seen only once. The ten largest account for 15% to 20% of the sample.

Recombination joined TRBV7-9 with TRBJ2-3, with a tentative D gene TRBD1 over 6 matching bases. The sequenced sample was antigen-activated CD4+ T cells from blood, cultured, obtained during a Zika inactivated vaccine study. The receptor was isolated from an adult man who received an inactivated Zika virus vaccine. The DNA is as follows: TGTGCCAGCAGCTTGCCCGTGGGGGCACGCACAGATACGCAGTATTTT. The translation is CASSLPVGARTDTQYF.